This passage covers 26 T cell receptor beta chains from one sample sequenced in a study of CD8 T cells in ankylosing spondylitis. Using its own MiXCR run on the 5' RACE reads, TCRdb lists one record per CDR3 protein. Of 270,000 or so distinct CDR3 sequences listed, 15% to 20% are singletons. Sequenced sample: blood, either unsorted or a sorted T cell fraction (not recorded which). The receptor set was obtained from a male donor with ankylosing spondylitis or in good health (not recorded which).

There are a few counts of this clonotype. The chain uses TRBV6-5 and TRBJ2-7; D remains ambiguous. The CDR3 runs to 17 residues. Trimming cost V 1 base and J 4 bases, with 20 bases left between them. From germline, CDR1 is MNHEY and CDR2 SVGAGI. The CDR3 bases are TGTGCCAGCAGTTACTTCGTTCCGGCGGACGGCGAATACGAGCAGTACTTC. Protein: CASSYFVPADGEYEQYF.

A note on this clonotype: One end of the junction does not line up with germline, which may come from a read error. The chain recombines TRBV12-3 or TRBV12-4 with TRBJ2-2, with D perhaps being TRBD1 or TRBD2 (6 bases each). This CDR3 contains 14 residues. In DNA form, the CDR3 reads TGTGCCAGCAGTTGGACAGTTGGCACCGGGGGGCTGTTTTTT. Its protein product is CASSWTVGTGGLFF.

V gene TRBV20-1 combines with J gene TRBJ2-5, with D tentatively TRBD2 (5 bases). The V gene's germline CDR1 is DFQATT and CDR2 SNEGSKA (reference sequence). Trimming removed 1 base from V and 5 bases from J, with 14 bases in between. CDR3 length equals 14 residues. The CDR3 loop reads CSARARTGWETQYF. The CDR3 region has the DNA TGCAGTGCTAGAGCCCGGACTGGATGGGAGACCCAGTACTTC.

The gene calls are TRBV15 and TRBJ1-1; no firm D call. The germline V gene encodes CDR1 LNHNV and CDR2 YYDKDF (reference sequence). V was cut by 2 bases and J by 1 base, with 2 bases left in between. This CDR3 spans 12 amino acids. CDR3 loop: CATSRKNTEAFF. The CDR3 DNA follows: TGTGCCACCAGCAGAAAGAACACTGAAGCTTTCTTT.

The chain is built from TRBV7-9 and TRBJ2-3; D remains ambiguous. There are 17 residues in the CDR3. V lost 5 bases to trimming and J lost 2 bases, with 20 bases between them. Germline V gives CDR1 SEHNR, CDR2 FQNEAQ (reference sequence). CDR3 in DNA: TGTGCCAGCAGCCAAGATGGGCCCGCACCCCACACAGATACGCAGTATTTT. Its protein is CASSQDGPAPHTDTQYF.

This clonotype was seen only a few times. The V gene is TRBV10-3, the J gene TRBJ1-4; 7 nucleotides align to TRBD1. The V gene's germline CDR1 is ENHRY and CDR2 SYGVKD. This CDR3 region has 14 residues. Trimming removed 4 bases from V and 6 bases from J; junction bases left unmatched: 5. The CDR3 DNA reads TGTGCCATCAGTGGAACAGGGGTCGATGAAAAACTGTTTTTT. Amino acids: CAISGTGVDEKLFF.

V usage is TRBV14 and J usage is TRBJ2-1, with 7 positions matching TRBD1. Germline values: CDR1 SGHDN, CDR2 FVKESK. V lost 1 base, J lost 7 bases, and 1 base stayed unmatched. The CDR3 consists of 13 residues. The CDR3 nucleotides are TGTGCCAGCAGCCAAGGGACAGGAAATGAGCAGTTCTTC. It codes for CASSQGTGNEQFF.

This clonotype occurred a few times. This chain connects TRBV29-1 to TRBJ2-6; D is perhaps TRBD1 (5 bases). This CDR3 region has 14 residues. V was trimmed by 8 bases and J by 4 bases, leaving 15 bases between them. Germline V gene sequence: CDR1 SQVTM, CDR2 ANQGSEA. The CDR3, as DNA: TGCAGCACCCAAGGGGTACCGGGGGCCAACGTCCTGACTTTC. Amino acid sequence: CSTQGVPGANVLTF.

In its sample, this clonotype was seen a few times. The CDR3 sequence: CASSPASAGSTGELFF. CDR3 DNA sequence: TGTGCCAGCAGTCCCGCGTCGGCGGGGTCAACCGGGGAGCTGTTTTTT. V gene TRBV28 combines with J gene TRBJ2-2; perhaps TRBD2 as D (6 bases). Trimming took off 5 bases at V and 5 bases at J, with 18 bases between the two ends. The length of the CDR3 is 16 residues. The germline V gene has CDR1 MDHEN and CDR2 SYDVKM.

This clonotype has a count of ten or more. CDR3 DNA sequence: TGCAGCGTTGTTGGGACCGGGACTAGCGGGAGTAAAGGTTTTTACAATGAGCAGTTCTTC. Protein sequence: CSVVGTGTSGSKGFYNEQFF. The chain combines TRBV29-1 with TRBJ2-1; TRBD2 agrees at 14 bases. Germline lookup yields CDR1 SQVTM and CDR2 ANQGSEA. CDR3 size: 20 residues. V lost 4 bases, J lost 4 bases, and 18 bases stayed unmatched.

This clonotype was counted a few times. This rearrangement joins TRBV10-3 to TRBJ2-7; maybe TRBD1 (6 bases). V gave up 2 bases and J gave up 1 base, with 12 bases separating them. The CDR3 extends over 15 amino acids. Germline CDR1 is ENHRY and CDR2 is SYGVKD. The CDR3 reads CAISEPRTESYEQYF. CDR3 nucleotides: TGTGCCATCAGTGAGCCGCGGACAGAATCCTACGAGCAGTACTTC.

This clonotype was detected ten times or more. The CDR3 reads CASSLEWRWGTDTQYF. The CDR3 DNA reads TGTGCCAGCAGTTTAGAGTGGCGGTGGGGGACAGATACGCAGTATTTT. The chain employs TRBV27 and TRBJ2-3; D tentatively reads TRBD1 or TRBD2 (5 bases each). Germline V gives CDR1 MNHEY, CDR2 SMNVEV (reference sequence). V dropped 2 bases and J dropped 3 bases, with 15 bases sitting between them. The CDR3 is made up of 16 amino acids.

CDR3 DNA: TGTGCCAGCAGAGAACTAGCGGGAGGGCACAATGAGCAGTTCTTC. This codes for CASRELAGGHNEQFF. The chain uses TRBV6-4 and TRBJ2-1; 13 nucleotides match TRBD2. The germline CDR1 and CDR2 sequences are MRHNA and SNTAGT. Germline trimming cut 6 bases from V and 5 bases from J; bases unmatched to any gene: 4. CDR3 length equals 15 residues.

For the CDR3, the DNA is TGTGCCAGCAGCTTGTGGAGGGGGGATGTAGGCACTGAAGCTTTCTTT. Translation gives CASSLWRGDVGTEAFF. The chain couples TRBV5-6 to TRBJ1-1; D is possibly TRBD1 (6 bases). The V end lost 1 base, the J end lost 4 bases, and 17 bases lay between the germline ends. The CDR3 length is 16 residues. Germline-derived CDR1 and CDR2 are SGHDT and YYEEEE. Full variable domain (remainder filled in from reference TRBV5-6 and TRBJ1-1): DAGVTQSPTHLIKTRGQQVTLRCSPKSGHDTVSWYQQALGQGPQFIFQYYEEEERQRGNFPDRFSGHQFPNYSSELNVNALLLGDSALYLCASSLWRGDVGTEAFFGQGTRLTVV.

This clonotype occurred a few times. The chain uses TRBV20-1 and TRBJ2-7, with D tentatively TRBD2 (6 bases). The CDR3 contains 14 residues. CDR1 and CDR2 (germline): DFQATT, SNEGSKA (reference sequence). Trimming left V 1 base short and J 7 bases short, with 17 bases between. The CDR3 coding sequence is TGCAGTGCTAGAGGCGCTCGGGAGTGGAGGGAGCAGTACTTC. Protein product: CSARGAREWREQYF.

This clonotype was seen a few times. The CDR3 loop reads CASSLDFKEYF. CDR3 DNA sequence: TGTGCCAGCAGCTTAGACTTCAAGGAGTATTTT. The chain combines TRBV7-2 with TRBJ2-3; D is unresolved. The ends were cut back, 1 base at V and 13 bases at J, with 9 bases in the middle. Per germline, CDR1 SGHTA and CDR2 FQGNSA. CDR3 length: 11 amino acids. The full variable domain, with the rest looked up from reference TRBV7-2 and TRBJ2-3, is GAGVSQSPSNKVTEKGKDVELRCDPISGHTALYWYRQSLGQGLEFLIYFQGNSAPDKSGLPSDRFSAERTGGSVSTLTIQRTQQEDSAVYLCASSLDFKEYFGPGTRLTVL.

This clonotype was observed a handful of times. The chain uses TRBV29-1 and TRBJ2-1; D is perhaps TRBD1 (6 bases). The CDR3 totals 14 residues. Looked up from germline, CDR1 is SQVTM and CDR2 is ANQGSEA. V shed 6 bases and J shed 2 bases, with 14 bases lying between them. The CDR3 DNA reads TGCAGCGTCACCGGGACAACCACCTACAATGAGCAGTTCTTC. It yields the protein CSVTGTTTYNEQFF.

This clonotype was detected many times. CDR3 protein: CASGPTGVAGELFF. Here the CDR3 DNA reads TGCGCCAGCGGACCGACAGGGGTGGCCGGGGAGCTGTTTTTT. The V call is TRBV10-2, the J call TRBJ2-2, with TRBD1 matching 8 bases. V lost 8 bases to trimming and J lost 6 bases; unmatched junction nucleotides: 8. Germline CDR1 and CDR2: WSHSY and SAAADI. The CDR3 is 14 amino acids.

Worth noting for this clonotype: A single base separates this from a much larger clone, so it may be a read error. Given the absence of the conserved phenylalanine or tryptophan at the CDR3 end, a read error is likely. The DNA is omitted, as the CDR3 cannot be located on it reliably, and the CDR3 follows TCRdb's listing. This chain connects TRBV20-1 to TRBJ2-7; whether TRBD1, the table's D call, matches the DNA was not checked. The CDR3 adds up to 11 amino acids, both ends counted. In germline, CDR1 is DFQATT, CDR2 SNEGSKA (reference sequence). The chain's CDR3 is CSAGPSGDRNL.

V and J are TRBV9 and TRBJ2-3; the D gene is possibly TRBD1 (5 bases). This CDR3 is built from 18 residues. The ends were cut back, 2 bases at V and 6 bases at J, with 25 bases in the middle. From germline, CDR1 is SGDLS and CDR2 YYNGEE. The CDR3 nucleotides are TGTGCCAGCAGCGTCAGGGATTGGACGGTGCTCGGCGAGGATACGCAGTATTTT. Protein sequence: CASSVRDWTVLGEDTQYF. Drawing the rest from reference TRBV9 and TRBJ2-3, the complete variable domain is DSGVTQTPKHLITATGQRVTLRCSPRSGDLSVYWYQQSLDQGLQFLIQYYNGEERAKGNILERFSAQQFPDLHSELNLSSLELGDSALYFCASSVRDWTVLGEDTQYFGPGTRLTVL.

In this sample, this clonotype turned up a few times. For the CDR3, the DNA is TGTGCCAGCAGCTCGCCCACGCACGGAAGGGGCAATGAGCAGTTCTTC. Translated: CASSSPTHGRGNEQFF. The J gene is TRBJ2-1, the V gene TRBV11-2; tentatively, D is TRBD1 (5 bases). V was trimmed by 4 bases and J by 6 bases, leaving 19 bases between them. This CDR3 contains 16 residues. In germline, CDR1 is SGHAT, CDR2 FQNNGV. The full variable domain, its missing parts supplied by reference TRBV11-2 and TRBJ2-1, is EAGVAQSPRYKIIEKRQSVAFWCNPISGHATLYWYQQILGQGPKLLIQFQNNGVVDDSQLPKDRFSAERLKGVDSTLKIQPAKLEDSAVYLCASSSPTHGRGNEQFFGPGTRLTVL.

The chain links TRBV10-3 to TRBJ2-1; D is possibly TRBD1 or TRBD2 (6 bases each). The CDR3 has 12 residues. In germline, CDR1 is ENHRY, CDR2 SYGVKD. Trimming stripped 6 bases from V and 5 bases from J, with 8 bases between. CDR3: CAIRRGDNEQFF. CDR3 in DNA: TGTGCCATCAGAAGGGGGGACAATGAGCAGTTCTTC.

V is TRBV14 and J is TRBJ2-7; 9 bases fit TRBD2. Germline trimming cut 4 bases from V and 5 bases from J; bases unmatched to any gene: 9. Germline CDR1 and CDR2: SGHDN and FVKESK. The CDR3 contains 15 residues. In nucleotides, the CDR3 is TGTGCCAGCAGCCCGTTAGCGGGAGCGATCCACGAGCAGTACTTC. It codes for CASSPLAGAIHEQYF.

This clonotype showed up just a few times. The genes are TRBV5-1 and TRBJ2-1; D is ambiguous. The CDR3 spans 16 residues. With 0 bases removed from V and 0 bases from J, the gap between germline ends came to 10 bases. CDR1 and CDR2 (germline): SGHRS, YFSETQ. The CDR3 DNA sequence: TGCGCCAGCAGCTTGGGGGTCGCGAGCTCCTACAATGAGCAGTTCTTC. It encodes CASSLGVASSYNEQFF. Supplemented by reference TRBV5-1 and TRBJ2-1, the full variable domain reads KAGVTQTPRYLIKTRGQQVTLSCSPISGHRSVSWYQQTPGQGLQFLFEYFSETQRNKGNFPGRFSGRQFSNSRSEMNVSTLELGDSALYLCASSLGVASSYNEQFFGPGTRLTVL.

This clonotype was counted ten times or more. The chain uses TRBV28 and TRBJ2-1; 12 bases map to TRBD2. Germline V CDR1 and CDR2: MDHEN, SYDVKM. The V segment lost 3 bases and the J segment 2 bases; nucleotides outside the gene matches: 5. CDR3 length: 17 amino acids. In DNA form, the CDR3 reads TGTGCCAGCAGTTTGGAACTAGCGGGAGGCCCCTACAATGAGCAGTTCTTC. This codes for CASSLELAGGPYNEQFF.

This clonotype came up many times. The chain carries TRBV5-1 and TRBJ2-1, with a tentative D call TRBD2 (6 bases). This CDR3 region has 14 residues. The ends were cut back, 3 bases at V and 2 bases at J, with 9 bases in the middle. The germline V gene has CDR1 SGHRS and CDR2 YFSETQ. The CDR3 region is CASSYSGTYNEQFF. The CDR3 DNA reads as TGCGCCAGCAGCTATAGCGGAACCTACAATGAGCAGTTCTTC. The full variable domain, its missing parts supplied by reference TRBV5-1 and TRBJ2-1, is KAGVTQTPRYLIKTRGQQVTLSCSPISGHRSVSWYQQTPGQGLQFLFEYFSETQRNKGNFPGRFSGRQFSNSRSEMNVSTLELGDSALYLCASSYSGTYNEQFFGPGTRLTVL.